This entry lists 2 T cell receptor beta chains sequenced from one sample in a study of type 1 regulatory T cells. The antigens these receptors bind are not known. One entry per CDR3 protein results from TCRdb running MiXCR on the reads. The sample carries about 59,000 distinct CDR3 sequences, over 50% recorded once. The sample taken for sequencing was cultured non-Tr1 T cells, either the whole culture or a sorted T cell fraction (not recorded which). The receptors shown here come from a human donor in good health.

The J gene is TRBJ2-7, the V gene TRBV12-3 or TRBV12-4; 9 bases are a match to TRBD2. The V and J ends lost 3 bases and 7 bases, in that order; junction bases with no gene match: 7. The CDR3 contains 14 residues. The CDR3 nucleotides are TGTGCCAGCAGTTTCGAAGCGGGAGGATGGGAGCAGTACTTC. Translation: CASSFEAGGWEQYF.

The rearrangement joins TRBV20-1 to TRBJ2-5, with D possibly TRBD1 on 6 matching bases. This CDR3 has 12 residues. In germline, CDR1 is DFQATT, CDR2 SNEGSKA (reference sequence). Trimming removed 4 bases at V and 4 bases at J, with 10 bases between. CDR3: CSAITGTETQYF. The CDR3 DNA is TGCAGTGCTATTACAGGGACAGAGACCCAGTACTTC.